This T cell receptor beta chain is drawn from a study of cytomegalovirus exposure and HLA in healthy donors. Overall study context: Researchers found that just over 80% of almost 400 genotyped donors fell within the Caucasian-associated ancestry cluster.

13 Jbeta primers and 60 Vbeta primers were used for the PCR. Using immunoSEQ multiplex PCR, the repertoire was profiled, and TCRdb retains in-frame clones only, with some absent. This sample has some 200,000 clones, with less than 80% found just once. These donors, healthy bone marrow donors, were studied. Germline-derived CDR1 and CDR2 are SEHNR and FQNEAQ (reference sequence). The V gene lost 5 bases and the J gene lost 2 bases, with 12 bases spanning the gap. The CDR3 totals 15 residues. The sample consisted of PBMCs. The origin of this receptor is a girl aged 2 to 9 in good health and CMV-seronegative. The chain employs TRBV7-9 and TRBJ2-2; D is ambiguous. CDR3 protein: CASSPKPRNTGELFF. The CDR3 bases are TGTGCCAGCAGCCCGAAGCCAAGAAACACCGGGGAGCTGTTTTTT.